The sequence of this T cell receptor (beta chain) was determined in a study of shared clonotypes between healthy human individuals. Looking at the study overall: Per-donor plates numbered three CD4 naive, three CD4 memory, two CD8 naive and one CD8 memory.

Donors comprised healthy HIV-negative adults lacking recent acute infections or vaccinations. V lost 6 bases, J lost 6 bases, and 18 bases lay in between. CDR3 length equals 14 residues. CDR1 WSHSY and CDR2 SAAADI come from the germline V gene. Genomic DNA belonging to each subset was distributed in equal measure over several immunoSEQ plates. Sequencing used immunoSEQ multiplex PCR; TCRdb keeps in-frame clones, though not all of them. The sample carries some 1.4 million clones, roughly 97% recorded once. The chain links TRBV10-2 to TRBJ2-7; the D is unclear. Material for sequencing was naive CD4+ T cells sorted from blood. Stated subset: CD45RA+ positively selected. This clonotype was sampled from a man aged 25-45 years in good health. The CDR3 nucleotides read TGCGCCAGCAGAGACTTCCGGAATAACCTCGAGCAGTACTTC. This translates into CASRDFRNNLEQYF.